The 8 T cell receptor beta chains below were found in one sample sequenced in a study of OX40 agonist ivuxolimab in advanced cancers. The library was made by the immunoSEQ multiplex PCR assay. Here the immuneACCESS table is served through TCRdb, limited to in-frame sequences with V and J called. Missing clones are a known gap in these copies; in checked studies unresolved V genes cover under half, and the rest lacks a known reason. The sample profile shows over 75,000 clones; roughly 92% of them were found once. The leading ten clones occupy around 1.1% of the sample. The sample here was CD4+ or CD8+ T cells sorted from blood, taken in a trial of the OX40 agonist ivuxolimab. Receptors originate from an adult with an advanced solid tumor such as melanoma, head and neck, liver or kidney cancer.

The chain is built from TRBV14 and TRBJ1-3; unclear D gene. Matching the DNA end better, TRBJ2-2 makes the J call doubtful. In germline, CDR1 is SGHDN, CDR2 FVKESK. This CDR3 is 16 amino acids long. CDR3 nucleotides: TGTGCCAGCAGCCAAGGTTCACATCATAACACCGGGGAGCTGTTTTTT. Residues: CASSQGSHHNTGELFF.

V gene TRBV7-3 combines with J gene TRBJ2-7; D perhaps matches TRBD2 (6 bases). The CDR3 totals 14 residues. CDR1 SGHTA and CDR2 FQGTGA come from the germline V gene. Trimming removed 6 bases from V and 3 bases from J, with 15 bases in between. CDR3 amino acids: CASRPGTGYYEQYF. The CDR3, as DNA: TGTGCCAGCAGACCCGGGACTGGCTACTACGAGCAGTACTTC.

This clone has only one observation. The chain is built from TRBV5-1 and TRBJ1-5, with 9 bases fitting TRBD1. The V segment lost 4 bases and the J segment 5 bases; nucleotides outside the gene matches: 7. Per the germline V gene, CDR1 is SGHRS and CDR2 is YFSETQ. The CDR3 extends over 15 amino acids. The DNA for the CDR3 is TGCGCCAGCAGCCCCGGGACAGGGACTTATCAGCCCCAGCATTTT. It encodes CASSPGTGTYQPQHF.

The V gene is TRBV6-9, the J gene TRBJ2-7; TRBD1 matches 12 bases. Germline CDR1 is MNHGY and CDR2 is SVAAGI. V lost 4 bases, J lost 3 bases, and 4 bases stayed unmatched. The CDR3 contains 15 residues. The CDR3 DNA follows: TGTGCCAGCAGTTTCGGGACAGGGGGCGACTACGAGCAGTACTTC. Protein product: CASSFGTGGDYEQYF.

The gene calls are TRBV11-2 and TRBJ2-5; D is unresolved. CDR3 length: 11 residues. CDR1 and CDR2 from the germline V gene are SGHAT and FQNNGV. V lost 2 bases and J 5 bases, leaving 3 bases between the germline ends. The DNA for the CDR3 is TGTGCCAGCAGCTTAAGGGAGACCCAGTACTTC. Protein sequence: CASSLRETQYF.

DNA of the CDR3: TGTGCCAGCAGCTTGGGACAGGGGCGGACGGCTGAAGCTTTCTTT. Translation gives CASSLGQGRTAEAFF. The rearrangement joins TRBV11-1 to TRBJ1-1, with 10 bases aligning to TRBD1. Germline V CDR1 and CDR2: SGHAT, FQDESV (reference sequence). The CDR3 runs 15 residues. V lost 3 bases and J lost 6; bases outside the gene matches: 7.

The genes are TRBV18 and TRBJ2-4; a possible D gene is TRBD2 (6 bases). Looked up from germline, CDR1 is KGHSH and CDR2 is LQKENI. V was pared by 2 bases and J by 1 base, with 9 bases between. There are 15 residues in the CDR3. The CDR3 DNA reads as TGTGCCAGCTCACCAGGAGGGTCTGCCAAAAACATTCAGTACTTC. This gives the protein CASSPGGSAKNIQYF.

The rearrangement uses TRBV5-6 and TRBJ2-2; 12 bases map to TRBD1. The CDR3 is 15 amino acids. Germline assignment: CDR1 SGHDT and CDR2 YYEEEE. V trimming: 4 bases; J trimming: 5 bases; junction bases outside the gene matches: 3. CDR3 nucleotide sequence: TGTGCCAGCAGCAGGGACAGGGGGCTAACCGGGGAGCTGTTTTTT. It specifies CASSRDRGLTGELFF.